This T cell receptor beta chain was observed in a study of PD-L1 blockade in urothelial cancer. Profiled with immunoSEQ multiplex PCR; TCRdb holds only in-frame clones, not every one. This sample has 70,000 or so clones; 85% to 90% occur once, and the top ten carry roughly 3.3%. CDR3 length equals 16 residues. V was shortened by 4 bases and J by 1 base, with 16 bases between the two germline ends. Per the germline V gene, CDR1 is SGHAT and CDR2 is FQNNGV. The sample was PBMCs, taken around atezolizumab (anti-PD-L1) treatment. The genes are TRBV11-2 and TRBJ1-1; no clear D. This TCR was sampled from a man aged 60 to 75 with urothelial cancer. The CDR3 bases are TGTGCCAGCAGCTCTAGAGGCGCTCAGAGGAACACTGAAGCTTTCTTT. Translated: CASSSRGAQRNTEAFF.